This passage covers 5 T cell receptor beta chains from one sample sequenced in a study of neoadjuvant anti-PD-1 for oral cavity cancer. As for time point: after neoadjuvant nivolumab, at surgical resection. Some clones are missing from TCRdb's copy, which holds only in-frame ones; the method was immunoSEQ multiplex PCR. The data hold 8,500 to 10,000 clones, with around 68% observed a single time. The material was PBMCs, obtained after nivolumab (anti-PD-1) treatment. The source of these receptors is a person between 40 and 80 years old with oral cavity squamous cell carcinoma.

J is TRBJ2-7 and V is TRBV6-5; TRBD2 agrees at 10 bases. J lost 7 bases, V lost 6 bases, and 12 bases had no gene match. The germline CDR1 and CDR2 sequences are MNHEY and SVGAGI. The CDR3 sequence is 15 residues long. CDR3 protein: CASSRMGLAGEEQYF. CDR3 sequence (DNA): TGTGCCAGCAGCCGCATGGGGCTAGCGGGAGAAGAGCAGTACTTC.

The V gene is TRBV30, the J gene TRBJ1-3, with unresolved D. The CDR3 is made up of 19 amino acids. Germline V lookup: CDR1 GTSNPN, CDR2 SVGIG (reference sequence). Deletions cut 4 bases from V and 2 bases from J, with 27 bases between. The CDR3 bases are TGTGCCTGGACCCCCGTTGTTGTCTGGGCGGGAGCTGCTGGAAACACCATATATTTT. This codes for CAWTPVVVWAGAAGNTIYF.

The rearrangement links TRBV4-1 to TRBJ2-5; 10 positions agree with TRBD1. From germline, CDR1 is MGHRA and CDR2 YSYEKL. CDR3 length equals 16 residues. Germline trimming cut 0 bases from V and 0 bases from J; bases unmatched to any gene: 1. The CDR3 region is CASSQEGQGYQETQYF. The DNA for the CDR3 is TGCGCCAGCAGCCAAGAGGGACAGGGGTACCAAGAGACCCAGTACTTC.

The chain links TRBV25-1 to TRBJ1-2; 8 nucleotides match TRBD1. The germline V gene encodes CDR1 MGHDK and CDR2 SYGVNS. V lost 5 bases to trimming and J lost 8 bases; unmatched junction nucleotides: 13. The CDR3 is 15 amino acids. The CDR3 reads CASSTLTGTGGGYTF. In nucleotides, the CDR3 is TGTGCCAGCAGTACACTAACCGGGACAGGAGGAGGCTACACCTTC.

The V and J genes are TRBV6-1 and TRBJ1-1, with no clear D. V was clipped by 5 bases and J by 0 bases, with 10 bases between them. Per germline, CDR1 MNHNS and CDR2 SASEGT. The CDR3 totals 14 residues. The CDR3 DNA is TGTGCCAGCAGTACACAAGGGTTGAACACTGAAGCTTTCTTT. Its translation: CASSTQGLNTEAFF.